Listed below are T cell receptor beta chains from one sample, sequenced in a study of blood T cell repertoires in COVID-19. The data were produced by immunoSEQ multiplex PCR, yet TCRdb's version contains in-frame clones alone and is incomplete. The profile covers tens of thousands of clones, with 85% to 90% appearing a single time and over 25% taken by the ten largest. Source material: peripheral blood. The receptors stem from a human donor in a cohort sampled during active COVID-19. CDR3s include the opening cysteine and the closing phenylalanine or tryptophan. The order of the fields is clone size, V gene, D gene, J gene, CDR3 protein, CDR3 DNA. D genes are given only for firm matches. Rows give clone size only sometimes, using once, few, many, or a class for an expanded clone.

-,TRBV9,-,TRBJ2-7,CASSKGDYEQYF,TGTGCCAGCTCGAAAGGGGATTACGAGCAGTACTTC
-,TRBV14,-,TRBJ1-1,CASSQDLLAPEAFF,TGTGCCAGCAGCCAAGATCTTCTGGCCCCTGAAGCTTTCTTT
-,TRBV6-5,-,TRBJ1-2,CASTRRGRENYGYTF,TGTGCCAGCACCCGGCGAGGCAGGGAAAACTATGGCTACACCTTC
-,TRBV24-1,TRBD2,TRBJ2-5,CATSDLGRGETQYF,TGTGCCACCAGTGATTTAGGGAGGGGAGAGACCCAGTACTTC
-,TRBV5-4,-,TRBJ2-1,CASSGGGLGNEQFF,TGTGCCAGCAGCGGGGGGGGCCTGGGAAATGAGCAGTTCTTC
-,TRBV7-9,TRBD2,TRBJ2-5,CASSLGLAGVQETQYF,TGTGCCAGCAGCTTAGGACTAGCGGGGGTTCAAGAGACCCAGTACTTC
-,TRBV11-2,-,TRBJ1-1,CASTLSSLSGMNTEAFF,TGTGCCAGCACCTTATCCTCATTGTCAGGGATGAACACTGAAGCTTTCTTT
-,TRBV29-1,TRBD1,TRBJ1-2,CSVATGSNYGYTF,TGCAGCGTTGCGACAGGGTCTAACTATGGCTACACCTTC
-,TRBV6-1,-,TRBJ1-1,CASSANFGRQGNTEAFF,TGTGCCAGCAGTGCGAATTTCGGTCGTCAGGGGAACACTGAAGCTTTCTTT
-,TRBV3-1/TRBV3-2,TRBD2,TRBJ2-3,CASTLLAGGQGGDTQYF,TGTGCCAGCACCTTACTAGCGGGAGGGCAAGGAGGAGATACGCAGTATTTT
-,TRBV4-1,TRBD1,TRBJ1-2,CASSLQDRDRSGYTF,TGCGCCAGCAGCCTTCAAGACAGGGATCGGTCTGGCTACACCTTC
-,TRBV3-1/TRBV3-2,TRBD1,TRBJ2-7,CASSQRSGTGTEQYF,TGTGCCAGCAGCCAAAGGTCCGGGACAGGGACCGAGCAGTACTTC
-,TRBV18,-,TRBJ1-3,CASSPTGFSGNTIYF,TGTGCCAGCTCTCCGACAGGCTTCTCTGGAAACACCATATATTTT
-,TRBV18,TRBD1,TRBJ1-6,CASSPGQYNSPLHF,TGTGCCAGCTCACCGGGACAGTATAATTCACCCCTCCACTTT
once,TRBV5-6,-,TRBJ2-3,CASSSELADTQYF,TGTGCCAGCAGCTCCGAACTGGCAGATACGCAGTATTTT
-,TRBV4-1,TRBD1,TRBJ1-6,CASSQGGTGSYNSPLHF,TGCGCCAGCAGCCAAGGGGGGACAGGGAGCTATAATTCACCCCTCCACTTT
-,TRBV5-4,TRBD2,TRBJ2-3,CASSLPTSGGYTDTQYF,TGTGCCAGCAGCTTGCCGACTAGCGGGGGTTACACAGATACGCAGTATTTT
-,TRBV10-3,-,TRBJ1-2,CAISEGETGYGYTF,TGTGCCATCAGTGAGGGAGAAACCGGCTATGGCTACACCTTC
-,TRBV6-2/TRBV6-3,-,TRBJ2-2,CASSRGSGELFF,TGTGCCAGCAGCCGAGGGAGCGGGGAGCTGTTTTTT
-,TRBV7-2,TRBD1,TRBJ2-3,CASTLGQAYGDTQYF,TGTGCCAGCACACTCGGACAGGCCTACGGGGATACGCAGTATTTT
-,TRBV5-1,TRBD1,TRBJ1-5,CASSLGDRTQPQHF,TGCGCCAGCAGCTTGGGGGACAGAACTCAGCCCCAGCATTTT
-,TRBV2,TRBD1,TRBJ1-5,CASSIQGGNQPQHF,TGTGCCAGCTCTATCCAGGGGGGAAATCAGCCCCAGCATTTT
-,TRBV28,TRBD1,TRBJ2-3,CASSLRGPGGADTQYF,TGTGCCAGCAGTTTACGGGGCCCAGGGGGCGCAGATACGCAGTATTTT
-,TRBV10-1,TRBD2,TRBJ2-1,CAIHGTSGISYNEQFF,TGCGCCATCCACGGGACTAGCGGGATTTCCTACAATGAGCAGTTCTTC
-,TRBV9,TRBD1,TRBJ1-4,CASSQGQGGKLFF,TGTGCCAGCAGCCAGGGACAGGGAGGGAAACTGTTTTTT
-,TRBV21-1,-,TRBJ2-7,CASSQGTSGGRFSYEQYF,TGTGCCAGCAGCCAGGGGACTAGCGGGGGTCGTTTCTCCTACGAGCAGTACTTC
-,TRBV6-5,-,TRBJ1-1,CASTPGSVNTEAFF,TGTGCCAGCACACCAGGGTCCGTGAACACTGAAGCTTTCTTT
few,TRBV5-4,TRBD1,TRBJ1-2,CASSSPGQLLGYTF,TGTGCCAGCAGCTCTCCGGGACAGCTACTTGGCTACACCTTC
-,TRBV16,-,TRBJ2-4,CASSQFSVAKNIQYF,TGTGCCAGCAGCCAATTTAGTGTGGCCAAAAACATTCAGTACTTC
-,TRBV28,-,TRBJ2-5,CASSTYRVQGETQYF,TGTGCCAGCAGCACCTACAGGGTTCAGGGGGAGACCCAGTACTTC
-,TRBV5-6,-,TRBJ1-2,CASSFYPGYYGYTF,TGTGCCAGCAGCTTCTATCCGGGGTACTATGGCTACACCTTC
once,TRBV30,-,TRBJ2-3,CAWSVIVGRTHTQYF,TGTGCCTGGAGTGTAATAGTAGGGAGAACCCATACGCAGTATTTT
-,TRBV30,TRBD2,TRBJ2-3,CAWSLGLGMQYF,TGTGCCTGGAGTCTTGGACTAGGAATGCAGTATTTT
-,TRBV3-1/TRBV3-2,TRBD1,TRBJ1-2,CASSQNRGDGYTF,TGTGCCAGCAGCCAAAACAGGGGTGATGGCTACACCTTC
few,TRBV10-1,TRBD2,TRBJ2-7,CASSASGSYEQYF,TGCGCCAGCAGTGCTAGCGGCTCCTACGAGCAGTACTTC
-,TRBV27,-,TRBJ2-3,CASSFQGPGDTQYF,TGTGCCAGCAGTTTTCAGGGGCCAGGTGATACGCAGTATTTT
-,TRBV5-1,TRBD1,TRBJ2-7,CASSNPTGGAYEQYF,TGCGCCAGCAGCAACCCGACAGGGGGCGCCTACGAGCAGTACTTC
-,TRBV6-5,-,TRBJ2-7,CASSYSIIASYEQYF,TGTGCCAGCAGTTACTCGATCATAGCGTCCTACGAGCAGTACTTC
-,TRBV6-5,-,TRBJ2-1,CASSSLAAAYNEQFF,TGTGCCAGCAGTTCCTTAGCGGCCGCCTACAATGAGCAGTTCTTC
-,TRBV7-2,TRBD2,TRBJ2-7,CASSLTGGISYEQYF,TGTGCCAGCAGCTTAACGGGGGGTATTTCCTACGAGCAGTACTTC
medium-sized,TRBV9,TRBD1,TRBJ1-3,CASSGGTGASGNTIYF,TGTGCCAGCAGCGGCGGGACAGGGGCCTCTGGAAACACCATATATTTT
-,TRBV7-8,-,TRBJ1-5,CASSLAVGGAKPQHF,TGTGCCAGCAGCTTAGCCGTGGGAGGCGCGAAGCCCCAGCATTTT
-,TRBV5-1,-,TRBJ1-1,CASSLPGDTEAFF,TGCGCCAGCAGCCTGCCGGGGGACACTGAAGCTTTCTTT
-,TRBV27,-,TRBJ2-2,CASSTSGGITGELFF,TGTGCCAGCAGTACCTCAGGGGGGATCACCGGGGAGCTGTTTTTT
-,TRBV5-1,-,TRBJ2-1,CASSSNGQLYNEQFF,TGCGCCAGCAGCTCCAACGGACAGCTCTACAATGAGCAGTTCTTC
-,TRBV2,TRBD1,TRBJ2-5,CASSRGQNQETQYF,TGTGCCAGCAGTCGGGGACAGAACCAAGAGACCCAGTACTTC
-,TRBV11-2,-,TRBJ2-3,CASSLDQEDTQYF,TGTGCCAGCAGCTTAGATCAGGAAGATACGCAGTATTTT
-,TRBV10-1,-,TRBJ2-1,CASKVLAETVSEQFF,TGCGCCAGCAAGGTCCTCGCGGAGACAGTGAGTGAGCAGTTCTTC
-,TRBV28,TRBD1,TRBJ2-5,CASRPTGQGGSGTQYF,TGTGCCAGCAGGCCCACTGGACAGGGAGGCTCTGGGACCCAGTACTTC
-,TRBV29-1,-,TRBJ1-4,CSVGRGTNEKLFF,TGCAGCGTTGGGCGAGGGACTAATGAAAAACTGTTTTTT
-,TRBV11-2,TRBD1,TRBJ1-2,CASSPDRGPNYGYTF,TGTGCCAGCAGCCCGGACAGGGGACCTAACTATGGCTACACCTTC
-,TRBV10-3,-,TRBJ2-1,CAISDFASSYNEQFF,TGTGCCATCAGTGATTTCGCCAGCTCCTACAATGAGCAGTTCTTC
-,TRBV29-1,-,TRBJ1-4,CSVAQGDANEKLFF,TGCAGCGTCGCACAGGGCGACGCTAATGAAAAACTGTTTTTT
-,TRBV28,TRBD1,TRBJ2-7,CASGGAGGAHEQYF,TGTGCCTCCGGCGGGGCAGGGGGCGCGCACGAGCAGTACTTC
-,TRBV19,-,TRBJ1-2,CASSSLRGYTF,TGTGCCAGTAGTTCTCTTCGGGGCTACACCTTC
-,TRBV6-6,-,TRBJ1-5,CASQRGFGQPQHF,TGTGCCAGCCAGCGGGGGTTCGGTCAGCCCCAGCATTTT
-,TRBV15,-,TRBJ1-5,CATSGGGGQPQHF,TGTGCCACCAGCGGAGGGGGAGGCCAGCCCCAGCATTTT
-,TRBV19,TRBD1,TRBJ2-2,CASRDRGGNTGELFF,TGTGCCAGTAGGGACAGGGGGGGGAACACCGGGGAGCTGTTTTTT
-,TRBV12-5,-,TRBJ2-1,CASGLGGNEQFF,TGTGCTAGTGGTTTGGGCGGCAATGAGCAGTTCTTC
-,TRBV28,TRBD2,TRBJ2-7,CASRTGGSSYEQYF,TGTGCCAGCAGGACGGGGGGTAGCTCCTACGAGCAGTACTTC